This T cell receptor (beta chain) is drawn from a study of T-cell memory formation after mild COVID-19 (dated by TCRdb to the early 2020s). Notes on the research overall: TCR sequence clusters from the two donors were largely donor specific. In a couple of donors, T-cell clones that expanded and contracted after mild COVID-19 were tracked by sequencing TCRalpha and TCRbeta repertoires over time. Two young, previously healthy adult volunteers made up the cohort, one male and one female.

The instrument was an Illumina NovaSeq 6000. TCRalpha and TCRbeta cDNA libraries were constructed by 5'RACE with constant-segment primers, with sample barcodes and unique molecular identifiers being introduced. Trizol reagent was used to extract RNA from every sample. Amplification of the libraries took two PCR steps, and the second step added a second sample barcode plus Illumina TruSeq adapters. Sequencing of libraries was performed on an Illumina NovaSeq with 2 x 150 bp paired-end reads. Under the source paper's analysis protocol: With migec v1.2.7, reads were demultiplexed and then collapsed into UMI-guided consensus sequences. Using mixcr v2.1.11, UMI consensuses were aligned to TRA and TRB V and J templates and then assembled into clonotypes. A clonotype was counted as expanded or contracted only when both edgeR and NoisET called the clonotype significant, with the noise models trained on biological replicates. For edgeR calls, the thresholds were a false discovery rate-adjusted p below 0.01 and a log2 fold-change of 1. As an exploratory analysis of dynamics, max-normalized trajectories of the 1000 most abundant clonotypes were examined by PCA with hierarchical clustering. Separately sequenced CD4+ and CD8+ repertoires were used to assign a CD4 or CD8 phenotype to each responding clone. TCRdb itself trimmed the public reads at Q25 with fastp, ran MiXCR and retained productive beta chains. Entries that share a CDR3 protein sequence are merged under the most common genes and DNA. Here the V and J calls rest on TCRdb's processing, not on the authors' analysis. The sample yields hundreds of thousands of distinct CDR3 sequences; around 15% were counted once. Together, the top ten hold roughly 20% of the sample.

Overall study results and their limits: Clones contracting from day 15 to 85 had balanced CD4/CD8 phenotypes, while a second wave expanding from day 15 to 37 was biased towards CD4+. Contracting CD4+ clones appeared mostly in the CM and EM memory subsets, whereas CD8+ clones were enriched in EMRA. The study included only a couple of mild cases, and larger cohorts that include severe cases with pre-infection samples were judged to be necessary. The second-wave clones that peaked on day 37 were not confirmed to be SARS-CoV-2 specific. Some responding clones were found in pre-infection memory, which suggests that pre-existing cross-reactive memory T cells took part in the SARS-CoV-2 response.

In regard to this clonotype: It lacks a known antigen. No much larger clone exists at a distance of one base, and base qualities are not known.

Measured from the cysteine to the phenylalanine, the CDR3 is 14 residues long. Just the 42-base CDR3 DNA is kept, in frame starting at base 1. The junction carries 13 bases between V and J, which are trimmed by 4 bases and 3 bases respectively. CDR1 is given as SGHRS and CDR2 as YFSETQ, both from the germline V gene. Ficoll-Paque density gradient centrifugation was used to isolate PBMCs. The rearranged chain carries TRBV5-1 and TRBJ1-1; D gene: possibly TRBD1, on 6 matching bases. The receptor's source is a man in his late teens or twenties who had mild COVID-19 (a few samples of this study predate the infection). The sample titles of this study are shuffled in the database, so cell type and time point are left out; the donor was told from shared clones. Source material: PBMCs or a T cell subset sorted from them (not recorded which). CDR3 reads: CASSDQGGDTEAFF. Read as DNA, the sequence is TGCGCCAGCAGCGACCAAGGGGGGGACACTGAAGCTTTCTTT.